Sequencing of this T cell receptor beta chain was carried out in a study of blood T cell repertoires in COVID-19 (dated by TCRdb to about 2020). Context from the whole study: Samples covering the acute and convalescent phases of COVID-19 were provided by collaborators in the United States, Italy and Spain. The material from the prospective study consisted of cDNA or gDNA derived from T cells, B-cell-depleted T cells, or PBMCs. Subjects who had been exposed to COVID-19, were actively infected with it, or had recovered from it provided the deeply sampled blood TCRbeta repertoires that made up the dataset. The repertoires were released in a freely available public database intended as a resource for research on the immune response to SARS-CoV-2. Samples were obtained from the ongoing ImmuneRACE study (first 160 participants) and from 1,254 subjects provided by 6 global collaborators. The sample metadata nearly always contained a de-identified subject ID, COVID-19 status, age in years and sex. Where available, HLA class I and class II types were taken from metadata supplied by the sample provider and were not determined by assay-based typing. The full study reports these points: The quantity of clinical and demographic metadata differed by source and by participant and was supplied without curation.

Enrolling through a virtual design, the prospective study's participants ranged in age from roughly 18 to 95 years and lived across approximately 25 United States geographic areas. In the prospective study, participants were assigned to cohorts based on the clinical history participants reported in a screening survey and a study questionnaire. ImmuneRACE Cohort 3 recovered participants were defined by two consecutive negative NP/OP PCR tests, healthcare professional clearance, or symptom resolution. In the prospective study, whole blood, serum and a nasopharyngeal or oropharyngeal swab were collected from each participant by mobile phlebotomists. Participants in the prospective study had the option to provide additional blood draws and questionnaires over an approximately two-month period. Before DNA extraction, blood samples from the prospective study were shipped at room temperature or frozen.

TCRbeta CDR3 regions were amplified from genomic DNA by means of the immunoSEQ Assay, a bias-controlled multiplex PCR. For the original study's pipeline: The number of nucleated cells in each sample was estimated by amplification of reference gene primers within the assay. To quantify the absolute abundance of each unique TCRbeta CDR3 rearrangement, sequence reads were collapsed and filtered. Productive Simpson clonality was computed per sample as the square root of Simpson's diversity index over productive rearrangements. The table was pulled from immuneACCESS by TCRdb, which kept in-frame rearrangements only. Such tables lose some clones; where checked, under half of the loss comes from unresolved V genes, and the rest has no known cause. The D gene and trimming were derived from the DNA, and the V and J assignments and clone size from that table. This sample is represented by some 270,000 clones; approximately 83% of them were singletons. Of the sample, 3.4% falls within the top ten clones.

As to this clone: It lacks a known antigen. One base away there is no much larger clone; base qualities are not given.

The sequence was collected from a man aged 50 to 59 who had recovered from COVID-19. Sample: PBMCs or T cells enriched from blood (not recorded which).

The DNA reads TGTGCCAGCAGCTTCATTGGACAGCGAGATGGCTACACCTTC. Its amino acids are CASSFIGQRDGYTF. The chain is made from TRBV5-4 and TRBJ1-2, and perhaps TRBD1 as D gene, on 6 matching bases. Taken from the germline V gene (reference sequence), the CDR1 and CDR2 loops are SGHNT and YYREEE. The CDR3 holds 14 amino acids from the cysteine to the phenylalanine. The retained sequence is limited to the CDR3, 42 bases, with the frame set at the first base. V gives up 2 bases and J gives up 6 bases, and the segment between their germline ends measures 14 bases.